These 29 T cell receptor beta chains originate from one sample sequenced in a study of monozygotic twins with inflammatory bowel disease. Each CDR3 protein gets one entry in TCRdb, which reprocessed the 5' RACE reads and gives no DNA. The sample's table shows about 160,000 distinct CDR3 sequences. The sequencing sample was made of blood. These receptors were obtained from a human donor with ulcerative colitis or Crohn's disease, or a healthy co-twin of an affected twin (not recorded which).

The chain couples TRBV7-2 to TRBJ1-2; TCRdb proposes TRBD1, but this gene call is untestable without DNA. The CDR3 extends over 14 amino acids. Germline-derived CDR1 and CDR2 are SGHTA and FQGNSA. The chain's CDR3 is CASSMDRTNYGYTF.

The chain couples TRBV5-4 to TRBJ1-2. Germline lookup yields CDR1 SGHNT and CDR2 YYREEE (reference sequence). This CDR3 region has 12 residues. The CDR3 is CASSLVGIGYTF.

The chain carries TRBV20-1 and TRBJ1-1. Germline V gene lookup returns CDR1 DFQATT and CDR2 SNEGSKA (reference sequence). The CDR3 extends over 14 amino acids. The CDR3 spells CSATSLGMNTEAFF.

The CDR3 loop reads CASSLEGVLDTQYF. This chain links TRBV9 with TRBJ2-3; TCRdb reports TRBD1, a call that lacks DNA to check it against. The V gene's germline CDR1 is SGDLS and CDR2 YYNGEE. The CDR3 loop spans 14 amino acids.

The V and J genes are TRBV12-3 or TRBV12-4 and TRBJ1-1; with no DNA, the TCRdb D assignment of TRBD1 cannot be verified. The CDR3 covers 14 residues. The CDR3 sequence: CASSLSPRGTEAFF.

The V gene is TRBV18, the J gene TRBJ2-1. CDR3 size: 14 residues. Germline values: CDR1 KGHSH, CDR2 LQKENI. The CDR3 reads CASSPPLGGNEQFF.

J is TRBJ2-5 and V is TRBV12-3 or TRBV12-4; without DNA, the TCRdb call of TRBD2 cannot be checked. The CDR3 length is 15 residues. The CDR3: CASRHTAGAAETQYF.

The CDR3: CASRSGQGSYNEQFF. The V gene is TRBV11-2, the J gene TRBJ2-1; TCRdb names TRBD1, which stays unverified in the absence of DNA. From germline, CDR1 is SGHAT and CDR2 FQNNGV. The CDR3 extends over 15 amino acids.

The gene calls are TRBV5-4 and TRBJ2-3; with no DNA, the TCRdb D assignment of TRBD1 cannot be verified. Germline loops: CDR1 SGHNT, CDR2 YYREEE (reference sequence). The CDR3 loop spans 13 amino acids. This CDR3 is CASSADPGDTQYF.

The chain links TRBV7-9 to TRBJ2-7; TCRdb's assignment of TRBD1 cannot be checked, as there is no DNA. The CDR3 is made up of 15 amino acids. Looked up from germline, CDR1 is SEHNR and CDR2 is FQNEAQ (reference sequence). The CDR3 here is CASSSGGTGKDEQYF.

J is TRBJ2-2 and V is TRBV5-1; the D gene TCRdb calls, TRBD2, cannot be checked with no DNA. Germline CDR1 and CDR2: SGHRS and YFSETQ. CDR3 size: 15 residues. This CDR3 is CASSLTSGNTGELFF.

The chain links TRBV7-3 to TRBJ2-1; as DNA is missing, the TRBD2 call by TCRdb cannot be tested. The germline V gene encodes CDR1 SGHTA and CDR2 FQGTGA. The CDR3 runs 17 residues. CDR3 loop: CASSGLAGGPPYNEQFF.

This sequence joins TRBV5-1 and TRBJ2-1; the TCRdb D gene call, TRBD1, has no DNA to confirm it. The CDR3 loop spans 16 amino acids. Germline V CDR1 and CDR2: SGHRS, YFSETQ. The CDR3 loop reads CASSRTGGSSYNEQFF.

The V gene is TRBV5-1, the J gene TRBJ2-7; absent DNA, TCRdb's TRBD1 call cannot be checked. CDR3 length: 15 residues. In germline, CDR1 is SGHRS, CDR2 YFSETQ. CDR3: CASSPGTTSSYEQYF. Full variable domain (rest looked up from reference TRBV5-1 and TRBJ2-7): KAGVTQTPRYLIKTRGQQVTLSCSPISGHRSVSWYQQTPGQGLQFLFEYFSETQRNKGNFPGRFSGRQFSNSRSEMNVSTLELGDSALYLCASSPGTTSSYEQYFGPGTRLTVT.

The CDR3 loop reads CASSLPTGREAFF. The chain carries TRBV5-1 and TRBJ1-1; TCRdb selects TRBD1, and the lack of DNA leaves this call unchecked. The CDR3 is 13 residues long. Germline lookup yields CDR1 SGHRS and CDR2 YFSETQ.

The chain is built from TRBV4-2 and TRBJ2-7. Germline V gives CDR1 LGHNA, CDR2 YNFKEQ. This CDR3 region has 13 residues. Here the CDR3 reads CASSPVSGYEQYF.

The chain links TRBV6-1 to TRBJ2-7; TCRdb designates TRBD1, a call that cannot be tested without DNA. The CDR3 has 12 amino acids. Germline V gene sequence: CDR1 MNHNS, CDR2 SASEGT. The CDR3 reads CASHTPAYEQYF.

The chain employs TRBV5-1 and TRBJ2-3; TCRdb's D call of TRBD1 is untestable without DNA. Germline loops: CDR1 SGHRS, CDR2 YFSETQ. This CDR3 is built from 14 residues. The CDR3 sequence: CASRGAGSTDTQYF.

This rearrangement joins TRBV20-1 to TRBJ1-5; the D call of TRBD1 rests on TCRdb alone, since no DNA is present to check it. CDR1 DFQATT and CDR2 SNEGSKA come from the germline V gene (reference sequence). The CDR3 sequence is 13 residues long. The CDR3 loop reads CSATPGSNQPQHF.

This rearrangement joins TRBV20-1 to TRBJ2-1; the D gene TCRdb calls, TRBD2, cannot be checked with no DNA. Germline V gives CDR1 DFQATT, CDR2 SNEGSKA (reference sequence). The CDR3 is 15 amino acids. CDR3 protein: CSAREGGREYNEQFF.

V usage is TRBV28 and J usage is TRBJ2-2; the TCRdb call, TRBD1, lacks DNA for checking. Germline CDR1 and CDR2: MDHEN and SYDVKM. CDR3 length equals 12 residues. The CDR3: CASIQRGGELFF. The variable domain in full, completed from reference TRBV28 and TRBJ2-2, reads DVKVTQSSRYLVKRTGEKVFLECVQDMDHENMFWYRQDPGLGLRLIYFSYDVKMKEKGDIPEGYSVSREKKERFSLILESASTNQTSMYLCASIQRGGELFFGEGSRLTVL.

V usage is TRBV7-7 and J usage is TRBJ1-1; TCRdb selects TRBD1, and the lack of DNA leaves this call unchecked. Germline lookup yields CDR1 SSHAT and CDR2 FNYEAQ (reference sequence). This CDR3 is built from 17 residues. Here the CDR3 reads CASSPLWTVNMNTEAFF.

The rearrangement links TRBV2 to TRBJ1-5; with no DNA, the TCRdb D assignment of TRBD1 cannot be verified. Germline loops: CDR1 SNHLY, CDR2 FYNNEI. CDR3 length: 18 residues. The CDR3 sequence: CASSDLPWAGASNQPQHF.

V is TRBV20-1 and J is TRBJ2-2; TCRdb reports TRBD1, a call that lacks DNA to check it against. The CDR3 has 16 residues. Germline V gene lookup returns CDR1 DFQATT and CDR2 SNEGSKA (reference sequence). CDR3 in amino acids: CSARVSTQGNTGELFF.

This chain uses TRBV4-2 with TRBJ1-1. Germline CDR1 reads LGHNA; CDR2 reads YNFKEQ. The CDR3 runs to 16 residues. The CDR3 region is CASSQVLGHMNTEAFF.

The rearrangement joins TRBV6-2 or TRBV6-3 to TRBJ1-5; TCRdb outputs TRBD1, but without DNA this stays unchecked. The V gene's germline CDR1 is MNHEY and CDR2 SVGEGT. The CDR3 is 19 amino acids. CDR3 sequence reads: CASSPPHRGLYCEYQPQHF.

The rearrangement links TRBV20-1 to TRBJ1-2. The CDR3 loop spans 13 amino acids. Germline V gene sequence: CDR1 DFQATT, CDR2 SNEGSKA (reference sequence). CDR3 sequence reads: CSAGSGGGYGYTF.

This chain connects TRBV7-3 to TRBJ2-1; TCRdb's D call, TRBD2, is unchecked because there is no DNA. CDR1 is SGHTA and CDR2 is FQGTGA in the germline V gene. CDR3 size: 13 residues. Here the CDR3 reads CASSLSKRDEQFF.

This chain connects TRBV10-3 to TRBJ2-5; absent DNA, TCRdb's TRBD1 call cannot be checked. Germline V gives CDR1 ENHRY, CDR2 SYGVKD. This CDR3 spans 15 amino acids. CDR3 residues: CAINSDRRNQETQYF.